The next 18 T cell receptor beta chains were all read from a single sample in a study of beta chain features in type 1 diabetes. Investigators reverse transcribed all isolated RNA, so they sequenced expressed TCRB transcripts. Assay: immunoSEQ multiplex PCR; the TCRdb copy retains only in-frame clones and omits some. Counted here are around 430,000 clones, about 30% occurring once; the ten biggest clones make up 0.05% to 0.065%. Sequenced: naive CD4+ T cells from blood. These receptors were obtained from a man aged 18 to 29 in good health.

The V gene is TRBV27, the J gene TRBJ2-1; no clear D. Germline CDR1 is MNHEY and CDR2 is SMNVEV (reference sequence). Trimming removed 1 base at V and 5 bases at J, with 9 bases between. The CDR3 is 14 residues long. The CDR3 spells CASSLLSSHNEQFF. CDR3 DNA: TGTGCCAGCAGTTTATTGTCCAGTCACAATGAGCAGTTCTTC.

The V and J genes are TRBV28 and TRBJ2-7; 7 bases match TRBD1. This CDR3 region has 15 residues. CDR1 MDHEN and CDR2 SYDVKM come from the germline V gene. With 10 bases clipped from V and 0 bases from J, the junction kept 12 bases outside the gene matches. CDR3 protein: CATGRDSTPSYEQYF. CDR3 nucleotide sequence: TGTGCCACCGGCCGGGACAGTACACCCTCCTACGAGCAGTACTTC.

The chain joins TRBV30 to TRBJ2-1, with a possible D match to TRBD2 (6 bases). The germline V gene has CDR1 GTSNPN and CDR2 SVGIG (reference sequence). This CDR3 has 14 residues. Trimming shortened V by 6 bases and J by 6 bases, and 18 bases separated the two germline ends. CDR3 protein: CACSRASASNEQFF. The CDR3 DNA follows: TGTGCCTGTTCCCGAGCTAGCGCCTCCAATGAGCAGTTCTTC.

As regards this clone: Other DNA sequences in this sample translate to the same CDR3. The chain uses TRBV5-1 and TRBJ2-4; maybe TRBD1 (5 bases). CDR1 is SGHRS, CDR2 YFSETQ, per germline. The ends were cut back, 0 bases at V and 0 bases at J, with 7 bases in the middle. The CDR3 contains 15 residues. The CDR3 DNA sequence: TGCGCCAGCAGCTTGGACAGGCTAGCCAAAAACATTCAGTACTTC. Protein: CASSLDRLAKNIQYF.

With regard to this clone: The junction shows a germline mismatch at one end, possibly a read error. The rearrangement joins TRBV7-6 to TRBJ2-7, with no clear D. The CDR3 totals 11 residues. Germline lookup yields CDR1 SGHVS and CDR2 FNYEAQ. CDR3 sequence reads: CASSFSHEQYF. CDR3 bases: TGTGCCAGCAGCTTCTCCCACGAGCAGTACTTC.

This clone was counted between two and nine times. V and J are TRBV18 and TRBJ2-7, with D possibly being TRBD2 (6 bases). Germline CDR1 KGHSH, CDR2 LQKENI. The CDR3 totals 15 residues. V was shortened by 3 bases and J by 2 bases, with 14 bases between the two germline ends. DNA of the CDR3: TGTGCCAGCTCACCCCAGGACGGGAGACCCTACGAGCAGTACTTC. Its translation: CASSPQDGRPYEQYF.

This clone was seen only a few times. Other nucleotide sequences in the sample specify the same CDR3. The V and J genes are TRBV18 and TRBJ2-1; D not resolved. The CDR3 extends over 14 amino acids. Trimming pared 2 bases from V and 0 bases from J, leaving 5 bases between. Germline V lookup: CDR1 KGHSH, CDR2 LQKENI. The CDR3 DNA reads TGTGCCAGCTCACCAGGTAGCTCCTACAATGAGCAGTTCTTC. Protein product: CASSPGSSYNEQFF.

The chain joins TRBV28 to TRBJ2-6, with D perhaps TRBD1 (5 bases). Trimming cost V 7 bases and J 2 bases, with 9 bases left between them. Germline assignment: CDR1 MDHEN and CDR2 SYDVKM. The CDR3 totals 14 residues. CDR3 in amino acids: CASTSGPGANVLTF. The CDR3 coding sequence is TGTGCCAGCACATCAGGGCCTGGGGCCAACGTCCTGACTTTC.

This clone turned up a few times. The genes are TRBV30 and TRBJ2-7; D unclear. The length of the CDR3 is 13 residues. Germline values: CDR1 GTSNPN, CDR2 SVGIG (reference sequence). Trimming pared 3 bases from V and 6 bases from J, leaving 15 bases between. This CDR3 reads CAWSSGLITEQYF. The CDR3, as DNA: TGTGCCTGGAGCTCCGGGCTTATCACCGAGCAGTACTTC.

The chain combines TRBV9 with TRBJ2-7; perhaps D is TRBD1 or TRBD2 (5 bases each). The length of the CDR3 is 16 residues. Deletions cut 0 bases from V and 2 bases from J, with 15 bases between. Germline CDR1 SGDLS, CDR2 YYNGEE. Written as DNA, the CDR3 is TGTGCCAGCAGCGTAGGACCCGGGACCCGAACCTACGAGCAGTACTTC. It specifies CASSVGPGTRTYEQYF. The whole variable domain, remainder taken from reference TRBV9 and TRBJ2-7, is DSGVTQTPKHLITATGQRVTLRCSPRSGDLSVYWYQQSLDQGLQFLIQYYNGEERAKGNILERFSAQQFPDLHSELNLSSLELGDSALYFCASSVGPGTRTYEQYFGPGTRLTVT.

This chain uses TRBV7-2 with TRBJ2-5; 10 bases line up with TRBD1. Germline loops: CDR1 SGHTA, CDR2 FQGNSA. V lost 4 bases to trimming and J lost 4 bases; unmatched junction nucleotides: 6. This CDR3 has 15 amino acids. The CDR3 loop reads CASSSPGQGIETQYF. Here the CDR3 DNA reads TGTGCCAGCAGCTCTCCGGGACAGGGGATAGAGACCCAGTACTTC.

The rearrangement uses TRBV15 and TRBJ2-5; 7 nucleotides match TRBD2. Germline V gene data show CDR1 as LNHNV and CDR2 as YYDKDF (reference sequence). After removal of 0 bases from V and 5 bases from J, the junction contained 3 bases not matched to a gene. The CDR3 is made up of 14 amino acids. CDR3 DNA sequence: TGTGCCACCAGCAGAGAGGCTAGCGGCGAGACCCAGTACTTC. It codes for CATSREASGETQYF.

This clone was seen a few times. The CDR3 DNA reads as TGCGCCAGCAGCTTAGGCGGGGCAAGCTCCTACAATGAGCAGTTCTTC. It specifies CASSLGGASSYNEQFF. This chain joins TRBV5-1 and TRBJ2-1, with a tentative D call TRBD2 (6 bases). The CDR3 length is 16 residues. Germline V gives CDR1 SGHRS, CDR2 YFSETQ. The V end lost 2 bases, the J end lost 0 bases, and 12 bases lay between the germline ends.

V and J are TRBV29-1 and TRBJ2-5; D possibly uses TRBD1 or TRBD2 (6 bases each). Germline V gene lookup returns CDR1 SQVTM and CDR2 ANQGSEA. This CDR3 is 13 amino acids long. The V and J ends lost 6 bases and 4 bases respectively, with 15 bases between them. CDR3 protein: CSVLRGQGETQYF. The CDR3 nucleotides read TGCAGCGTCCTACGGGGGCAGGGAGAGACCCAGTACTTC.

This CDR3 reads CASSEYARGNSHEQYF. In DNA, the CDR3 is TGTGCCAGCAGTGAATATGCACGGGGGAATAGTCACGAGCAGTACTTC. V gene TRBV25-1 combines with J gene TRBJ2-7; D perhaps matches TRBD2 (6 bases). The ends were cut back, 0 bases at V and 5 bases at J, with 17 bases in the middle. The CDR3 is made up of 16 amino acids. CDR1 and CDR2 (germline): MGHDK, SYGVNS.

Points on this clone: Other DNA sequences of this sample code for an identical CDR3. The rearrangement uses TRBV30 and TRBJ1-2; D might be TRBD1 (5 bases). Trimming removed 0 bases at V and 4 bases at J, with 9 bases between. This CDR3 region has 13 residues. Germline V gene data show CDR1 as GTSNPN and CDR2 as SVGIG (reference sequence). The CDR3: CAWSVQGSYGYTF. DNA of the CDR3: TGTGCCTGGAGTGTTCAGGGAAGCTATGGCTACACCTTC.

This clone turned up a few times. V gene TRBV30 combines with J gene TRBJ2-1; possibly TRBD2 for D (6 bases). The CDR3 loop spans 17 amino acids. Germline CDR1 reads GTSNPN; CDR2 reads SVGIG (reference sequence). V lost 3 bases to trimming and J lost 0 bases, with 18 bases between them. The CDR3 is CAWRGSPGRSSYNEQFF. DNA of the CDR3: TGTGCCTGGAGGGGTTCGCCCGGGAGAAGCTCCTACAATGAGCAGTTCTTC. Full variable domain (outside the CDR3, taken from reference TRBV30 and TRBJ2-1): SQTIHQWPATLVQPVGSPLSLECTVEGTSNPNLYWYRQAAGRGLQLLFYSVGIGQISSEVPQNLSASRPQDRQFILSSKKLLLSDSGFYLCAWRGSPGRSSYNEQFFGPGTRLTVL.

The sample holds a few counts of this clone. The chain combines TRBV5-1 with TRBJ2-3; tentatively, D is TRBD1 (5 bases). This CDR3 region has 14 residues. The ends were cut back, 0 bases at V and 2 bases at J, with 7 bases in the middle. CDR1 and CDR2 from the germline V gene are SGHRS and YFSETQ. As DNA, the CDR3 is TGCGCCAGCAGCTTGGACAGGACCACAGATACGCAGTATTTT. Translation gives CASSLDRTTDTQYF.